The sequence of this T cell receptor beta chain was determined in a study of cytomegalovirus exposure and HLA in healthy donors. Turning to the study itself: Drawn from HLA-typed donors, 65 million to 100 million unique TCRs were held in an early data release.

The germline V gene has CDR1 SGHAT and CDR2 FQNNGV. The ends were cut back, 1 base at V and 2 bases at J, with 6 bases in the middle. The CDR3 spans 14 residues. There are a few counts of this clone. What it recognizes is unknown. 13 Jbeta primers and 60 Vbeta primers were used for the PCR. The method was immunoSEQ multiplex PCR; TCRdb's version includes in-frame clones alone and lacks a portion of them. The sample records some 200,000 clones, under 9.5% being singletons. Study-wide points: An analysis done earlier found most TCR beta V segments productive about 90% or about 30% of the time. In a later analysis, most CMV-associated TCR beta chains appeared HLA-restricted.

The V and J genes are TRBV11-2 and TRBJ1-5; D is possibly TRBD1 (6 bases). Sequencing was performed on PBMCs. The receptor was derived from a woman aged 25 to 45 in good health and CMV-seropositive. The CDR3 DNA follows: TGTGCCAGCAGCTTAGGGACAGGCAATCAGCCCCAGCATTTT. Protein: CASSLGTGNQPQHF.